Listed here are 10 T cell receptor beta chains from one sample, sequenced in a study of preoperative IRX-2 immunotherapy in early breast cancer. Treatment here: preoperative locoregional IRX-2 cytokine immunotherapy. TCRdb's copy holds only in-frame clones and misses some; the assay was immunoSEQ multiplex PCR. The sample includes around 3,400 clones, around 79% of them seen just once. The sequencing used tumor tissue, collected after IRX-2 immunotherapy. These receptors were collected from a human donor with breast cancer.

In DNA, the CDR3 is TGTGCCAGTAGCGTACGGAGCAGCACTGAAGCTTTCTTT. Its translation is CASSVRSSTEAFF. The rearrangement uses TRBV19 and TRBJ1-1; D gene unclear. The germline V gene encodes CDR1 LNHDA and CDR2 SQIVND (reference sequence). The V end was cut by 6 bases, the J end by 4 bases, with 12 bases between. This CDR3 contains 13 residues.

The V call is TRBV19, the J call TRBJ1-1; the D is unclear. Trimming took off 5 bases at V and 0 bases at J, with 10 bases between the two ends. CDR1 and CDR2 from the germline V gene are LNHDA and SQIVND (reference sequence). The CDR3 extends over 14 amino acids. The CDR3 DNA sequence: TGTGCCAGTAGTGAGTGGCGGATGAACACTGAAGCTTTCTTT. Amino acids: CASSEWRMNTEAFF.

This rearrangement joins TRBV5-1 to TRBJ2-2; a weak D match, TRBD2 (7 bases). The CDR3 totals 14 residues. Germline-derived CDR1 and CDR2 are SGHRS and YFSETQ. V dropped 4 bases and J dropped 7 bases, with 14 bases sitting between them. Here the CDR3 reads CASSPGGADGELFF. In DNA, the CDR3 is TGCGCCAGCAGCCCGGGGGGCGCGGACGGGGAGCTGTTTTTT.

V usage is TRBV19 and J usage is TRBJ2-7; D gene ambiguous. The CDR3 sequence is 13 residues long. V lost 4 bases and J lost 4, with 11 bases in between. CDR1 is LNHDA, CDR2 SQIVND, per germline (reference sequence). CDR3 DNA sequence: TGTGCCAGTAGTACCCCCGGGCTTTACGAGCAGTACTTC. This gives the protein CASSTPGLYEQYF.

Of note for this clone: Different DNA sequences within this sample yield the same CDR3. This chain links TRBV18 with TRBJ1-5; TRBD1 is a possible D gene (6 bases). Germline V lookup: CDR1 KGHSH, CDR2 LQKENI. CDR3 length: 16 residues. The V end lost 3 bases, the J end lost 0 bases, and 12 bases lay between the germline ends. CDR3 in amino acids: CASSPTGDNSNQPQHF. For the CDR3, the DNA is TGTGCCAGCTCACCGACAGGAGACAATAGCAATCAGCCCCAGCATTTT. The full variable domain, rest sourced from reference TRBV18 and TRBJ1-5, is NAGVMQNPRHLVRRRGQEARLRCSPMKGHSHVYWYRQLPEEGLKFMVYLQKENIIDESGMPKERFSAEFPKEGPSILRIQQVVRGDSAAYFCASSPTGDNSNQPQHFGDGTRLSIL.

The V call is TRBV7-1, the J call TRBJ1-1; TRBD1 matches at 9 bases. TRBV7-1 is annotated as an ORF whose role is uncertain. This CDR3 is built from 17 residues. Unmatched junction bases numbered 14, after V lost 5 bases and J lost 4 bases. CDR3 amino acids: CASSHILQGARGTEAFF. DNA of the CDR3: TGTGCCAGCAGCCATATACTACAGGGGGCCCGTGGCACTGAAGCTTTCTTT.

V usage is TRBV6-8 and J usage is TRBJ2-1, with 7 positions matching TRBD2. Germline V gene data show CDR1 as MNHGY and CDR2 as SAAAGT. The trim removed 4 bases at V and 2 bases at J, leaving 8 bases unmatched. The CDR3 runs to 16 residues. CDR3 residues: CASSSQSLAAYNEQFF. The CDR3 DNA reads as TGTGCCAGCAGTTCCCAAAGTCTAGCGGCCTACAATGAGCAGTTCTTC.

This clone was recorded only once. The chain combines TRBV6-8 with TRBJ2-7; 8 bases align to TRBD1. CDR1 and CDR2 (germline): MNHGY, SAAAGT. J was trimmed by 0 bases and V by 5 bases; bases with no gene match: 6. CDR3 length: 15 residues. The CDR3 sequence: CASSEDRVASYEQYF. In nucleotides, the CDR3 is TGTGCCAGCAGTGAGGACAGGGTGGCCTCCTACGAGCAGTACTTC.

The V call is TRBV27, the J call TRBJ1-2, with 9 bases lining up with TRBD1. CDR3 length: 21 amino acids. The germline gives CDR1 MNHEY, CDR2 SMNVEV (reference sequence). J lost 5 bases, V lost 2 bases, and 24 bases had no gene match. CDR3 sequence: CASSLRDRVGAGSEGLYGYTF. The CDR3 coding sequence is TGTGCCAGCAGTTTAAGGGACAGGGTGGGAGCGGGGAGCGAGGGACTTTATGGCTACACCTTC.

V usage is TRBV11-3 and J usage is TRBJ2-1; D perhaps matches TRBD2 (5 bases). The CDR3 covers 15 residues. V lost 7 bases, J lost 7 bases, and 20 bases lay in between. CDR1 and CDR2 (germline): SGHNT, YENEEA. CDR3 DNA: TGTGCCAGCAACATCCGCGGCGGACTTACGAATGAGCAGTTCTTC. It is translated as CASNIRGGLTNEQFF.